This record covers a single TCR beta chain. The germline V and J ends were trimmed by 6 bases and 7 bases, with 15 bases remaining between them. CDR1 DFQATT and CDR2 SNEGSKA come from the germline V gene (reference sequence). The CDR3 is 13 residues long. These data come from a study of T cells after yellow fever vaccination. Via MiXCR, TCRdb re-called the 5' RACE reads, giving one row per CDR3 protein. The sample lists 300,000 to 400,000 distinct CDR3 sequences, about 12% occurring once. The specimen was CD4+ T cells sorted from PBMCs, collected 15 days after the yellow fever booster vaccination. The chain links TRBV20-1 to TRBJ1-4; tentative D call: TRBD1 (6 bases). The origin of this receptor is a man between 18 and 35 years old who received the YFV17D yellow fever vaccine. CDR3 sequence: CSAGGHLAEKLFF. The CDR3 DNA reads as TGCAGTGCGGGGGGACATCTCGCTGAAAAACTGTTTTTT.